These 5 T cell receptor beta chains share one sample of origin, sequenced in a study of cytomegalovirus exposure and HLA in healthy donors. PCR primers comprised 60 Vbeta and 13 Jbeta primers. TCRdb's table, derived via immunoSEQ multiplex PCR, lists solely in-frame clones and lacks some. The sample includes roughly 170,000 clones, around 80% of them seen just once. Sequences were obtained from PBMCs. Receptors were obtained from a girl aged 2-9 years in good health and CMV-seropositive.

V gene TRBV5-6 combines with J gene TRBJ1-4, with D tentatively TRBD1 (6 bases). Germline CDR1 is SGHDT and CDR2 is YYEEEE. V shed 7 bases and J shed 4 bases, with 14 bases lying between them. The CDR3 contains 14 residues. CDR3: CASRGQTLNEKLFF. CDR3 sequence (DNA): TGTGCCAGCCGCGGACAGACCCTTAATGAAAAACTGTTTTTT.

The sample holds a few counts of this clone. The chain employs TRBV9 and TRBJ1-1, with D perhaps TRBD1 (6 bases). CDR1 is SGDLS, CDR2 YYNGEE, per germline. The CDR3 covers 13 residues. Trimming removed 7 bases from V and 7 bases from J, with 17 bases in between. The CDR3 DNA sequence: TGTGCCAGCGCCGGGAGGGGGTGGGTTGAAGCTTTCTTT. Protein product: CASAGRGWVEAFF.

The rearrangement joins TRBV13 to TRBJ2-1, with D tentatively TRBD2 (6 bases). CDR1 is PRHDT, CDR2 FYEKMQ, per germline (reference sequence). V dropped 4 bases and J dropped 6 bases, with 10 bases sitting between them. The CDR3 runs to 13 residues. This CDR3 is CASSSFGGNEQFF. The CDR3 DNA reads TGTGCCAGCAGCTCATTCGGGGGCAATGAGCAGTTCTTC.

The chain combines TRBV5-5 with TRBJ1-5; 10 bases agree with TRBD1. This CDR3 has 16 amino acids. Germline CDR1 SGHKS, CDR2 YYEKEE (reference sequence). Trimming took 4 bases from V and 2 from J; bases not matched to a gene: 6. CDR3 coding DNA: TGTGCCAGCAGCGCCGGGACAGGGGTCGGCAATCAGCCCCAGCATTTT. This sequence encodes CASSAGTGVGNQPQHF.

The chain combines TRBV19 with TRBJ1-6, with D unresolved. Looked up from germline, CDR1 is LNHDA and CDR2 is SQIVND (reference sequence). The CDR3 consists of 17 residues. V lost 2 bases and J lost 7, with 18 bases in between. This CDR3 is CASSILGAGGGNSPLHF. CDR3 DNA: TGTGCCAGTAGTATACTCGGTGCGGGCGGTGGCAATTCACCCCTCCACTTT.